This T cell receptor (beta chain) was identified during a study of blood T cells in healthy people across ages. V lost 5 bases and J 4 bases, leaving 11 bases between the germline ends. CDR1 and CDR2 (germline): MNHEY, SVGAGI. The CDR3 is made up of 13 amino acids. Primers used in a second PCR of roughly 7 to 12 cycles were a sample-barcoded 5' primer and a J-beta primer mix. TCRdb redid the calling of the 5' RACE reads with MiXCR, one entry per CDR3 protein. This table holds approximately 940,000 distinct CDR3 sequences, roughly 43% found once. Sample: blood. The chain recombines TRBV6-5 with TRBJ1-1; a possible D gene is TRBD1 (5 bases). This receptor was taken from a man younger than 40 in good health. CDR3 nucleotides: TGTGCCAGCAGTAAAGGGGAAGCCACTGAAGCTTTCTTT. It encodes CASSKGEATEAFF.